The 28 T cell receptor beta chains below were found in one sample sequenced in a study of tumor-infiltrating lymphocytes in localized non-small cell lung cancer. Data came from immunoSEQ multiplex PCR; TCRdb stores just in-frame clones and leaves some out. The data contain around 9,900 clones, roughly four fifths of them seen just once; the ten biggest clones take up approximately 9.8%. Sequenced: uninvolved lung tissue not adjacent to the tumor. Receptor source: a human donor with non-small cell lung cancer.

For this clone: One base away lies a much larger clone, so this may be a sequencing read error. The same CDR3 is also encoded by other DNA sequences in this sample. The rearrangement uses TRBV10-3 and TRBJ1-5; no clear D gene. CDR3 size: 15 residues. Looked up from germline, CDR1 is ENHRY and CDR2 is SYGVKD. V was trimmed by 2 bases and J by 0 bases, leaving 8 bases between them. The CDR3 DNA reads as TGTGCCATCAGTGAGGGTAGAAATAGCAATCAGCCCCAGCATTTT. Translation gives CAISEGRNSNQPQHF.

This clone was detected only once. This sequence joins TRBV6-1 and TRBJ1-2; D is possibly TRBD1 (6 bases). The CDR3 contains 13 residues. Germline V gives CDR1 MNHNS, CDR2 SASEGT. The V gene lost 1 base and the J gene lost 7 bases, with 10 bases spanning the gap. CDR3 sequence: CASSEGDIGGYTF. CDR3 bases: TGTGCCAGCAGTGAAGGGGACATTGGTGGCTACACCTTC.

The CDR3 sequence is CASSQGLAGVETQYF. As DNA, the CDR3 is TGTGCCAGCAGCCAGGGACTAGCGGGAGTGGAGACCCAGTACTTC. The rearrangement uses TRBV5-4 and TRBJ2-5; TRBD2 aligns across 14 bases. V trimming: 4 bases; J trimming: 5 bases; junction bases outside the gene matches: 4. Germline loops: CDR1 SGHNT, CDR2 YYREEE (reference sequence). The CDR3 runs 15 residues.

V gene TRBV2 combines with J gene TRBJ2-1, with TRBD2 matching over 12 bases. The trim removed 7 bases at V and 10 bases at J, leaving 5 bases unmatched. Per germline, CDR1 SNHLY and CDR2 FYNNEI. This CDR3 is 13 amino acids long. The chain's CDR3 is CASKASGRGEQFF. CDR3 sequence (DNA): TGTGCCAGCAAGGCTAGCGGGAGGGGCGAGCAGTTCTTC. The variable domain in full, completed from reference TRBV2 and TRBJ2-1, reads EPEVTQTPSHQVTQMGQEVILRCVPISNHLYFYWYRQILGQKVEFLVSFYNNEISEKSEIFDDQFSVERPDGSNFTLKIRSTKLEDSAMYFCASKASGRGEQFFGPGTRLTVL.

In its sample, this clone was seen once. The chain is built from TRBV4-1 and TRBJ2-1; 10 positions agree with TRBD2. Germline CDR1 reads MGHRA; CDR2 reads YSYEKL. The CDR3 loop spans 16 amino acids. After removal of 1 base from V and 6 bases from J, the junction contained 6 bases not matched to a gene. CDR3 protein: CASSQVLSGRPNEQFF. Written as DNA, the CDR3 is TGCGCCAGCAGCCAAGTTCTTAGCGGGAGGCCCAATGAGCAGTTCTTC.

The genes are TRBV9 and TRBJ2-3, with 10 bases that match TRBD2. Germline values: CDR1 SGDLS, CDR2 YYNGEE. This CDR3 is built from 16 residues. After removal of 1 base from V and 1 base from J, the junction contained 3 bases not matched to a gene. The CDR3 spells CASSVRSGGGTDTQYF. The CDR3 nucleotides read TGTGCCAGCAGCGTACGAAGCGGGGGGGGCACAGATACGCAGTATTTT.

This sequence joins TRBV5-4 and TRBJ1-2; 12 positions match TRBD1. The CDR3 length is 17 residues. Trimming cost V 4 bases and J 5 bases; bases outside gene matches: 12. Germline assignment: CDR1 SGHNT and CDR2 YYREEE (reference sequence). Here the CDR3 DNA reads TGTGCCAGCAGCGTGGGACAGGGGGCCGGCGCGGGTTATGGCTACACCTTC. The encoded protein is CASSVGQGAGAGYGYTF. Full variable domain (rest looked up from reference TRBV5-4 and TRBJ1-2): ETGVTQSPTHLIKTRGQQVTLRCSSQSGHNTVSWYQQALGQGPQFIFQYYREEENGRGNFPPRFSGLQFPNYSSELNVNALELDDSALYLCASSVGQGAGAGYGYTFGSGTRLTVV.

This sequence joins TRBV27 and TRBJ2-3; 7 bases match TRBD2. The germline CDR1 and CDR2 sequences are MNHEY and SMNVEV (reference sequence). This CDR3 spans 14 amino acids. J was trimmed by 1 base and V by 6 bases; bases with no gene match: 4. For the CDR3, the DNA is TGTGCCAGCAGCCCTCTAGCGGGCACAGATACGCAGTATTTT. As protein: CASSPLAGTDTQYF.

This chain uses TRBV7-6 with TRBJ2-5; D gene ambiguous. The germline V gene encodes CDR1 SGHVS and CDR2 FNYEAQ. Trimming pared 6 bases from V and 5 bases from J, leaving 10 bases between. The CDR3 consists of 12 residues. CDR3 region: CASSYSWETQYF. The CDR3 DNA follows: TGTGCCAGCAGTTACAGCTGGGAGACCCAGTACTTC.

The chain couples TRBV7-2 to TRBJ1-4, with D perhaps matching TRBD1 (6 bases). This CDR3 spans 14 amino acids. CDR1 and CDR2 (germline): SGHTA, FQGNSA. The germline V and J ends were trimmed by 5 bases and 7 bases, with 14 bases remaining between them. The CDR3 reads CASSLQGRSEKLFF. The CDR3 DNA reads as TGTGCCAGCAGCCTACAGGGTAGGAGTGAAAAACTGTTTTTT.

The CDR3 loop reads CASSLGTSGINEQFF. DNA of the CDR3: TGTGCCAGCAGCCTTGGGACTAGCGGGATCAATGAGCAGTTCTTC. The V gene is TRBV5-4, the J gene TRBJ2-1; 13 bases align to TRBD2. J gave up 6 bases and V 4 bases, and 4 bases lay outside the gene matches. The CDR3 loop spans 15 amino acids. Germline CDR1 and CDR2: SGHNT and YYREEE (reference sequence).

This chain connects TRBV7-9 to TRBJ2-1; 13 positions agree with TRBD2. The CDR3 has 16 residues. Per the germline V gene, CDR1 is SEHNR and CDR2 is FQNEAQ (reference sequence). V shed 2 bases, J shed 7 bases, and the junction held 5 bases outside the gene matches. The CDR3, as DNA: TGTGCCAGCAGCTTACCCGGACTAGCGGGAGTTAATGAGCAGTTCTTC. The encoded protein is CASSLPGLAGVNEQFF.

This clone was recorded a few times. This chain uses TRBV27 with TRBJ1-1; 7 bases are shared with TRBD1. With 5 bases clipped from V and 1 base from J, the junction kept 4 bases outside the gene matches. The CDR3 spans 14 residues. The germline V gene has CDR1 MNHEY and CDR2 SMNVEV (reference sequence). The CDR3 reads CASSLGGPNTEAFF. The CDR3 bases are TGTGCCAGCAGTCTAGGGGGCCCGAACACTGAAGCTTTCTTT.

There are a few counts of this clone. The junction departs from the called germline gene at one end, perhaps through a read error. The chain couples TRBV4-3 to TRBJ2-3; 8 bases fit TRBD2. Germline CDR1 reads LGHNA; CDR2 reads YSLEER. The CDR3 is 13 amino acids. As DNA, the CDR3 is TGCGCCAGCAGCCCTGATGCCGGGAGGGCTCCAAATTTT. It codes for CASSPDAGRAPNF.

V and J are TRBV29-1 and TRBJ2-1; the D is unclear. The germline V gene has CDR1 SQVTM and CDR2 ANQGSEA. This CDR3 spans 18 amino acids. V lost 1 base and J 0 bases, leaving 19 bases between the germline ends. The chain's CDR3 is CSVEGIRVFSSSYNEQFF. DNA of the CDR3: TGCAGCGTTGAAGGTATACGAGTCTTTTCGAGCTCCTACAATGAGCAGTTCTTC.

The J gene is TRBJ1-3, the V gene TRBV9; the D gene is possibly TRBD1 (5 bases). Germline V CDR1 and CDR2: SGDLS, YYNGEE. The CDR3 sequence is 16 residues long. V was trimmed by 1 base and J by 0 bases, leaving 11 bases between them. The CDR3 DNA reads as TGTGCCAGCAGCGTAAAAACAGGCGGCTCTGGAAACACCATATATTTT. This sequence encodes CASSVKTGGSGNTIYF.

The V and J genes are TRBV9 and TRBJ2-1; the match to TRBD2 covers 16 bases. From germline, CDR1 is SGDLS and CDR2 YYNGEE. The CDR3 is 19 residues long. Losses at the gene ends were 0 bases for V and 7 bases for J; bases not matched to a gene: 10. The CDR3 DNA sequence: TGTGCCAGCAGCGTAGTTGGGACTAGCGGGAGGGCCTTGGGAAATGAGCAGTTCTTC. Translated, it gives CASSVVGTSGRALGNEQFF.

This clone was counted only a few times. The J gene is TRBJ2-3, the V gene TRBV6-1; possible D gene TRBD1, 6 bases. Germline V CDR1 and CDR2: MNHNS, SASEGT. V was pared by 9 bases and J by 3 bases, with 16 bases between. The CDR3 length is 14 residues. This CDR3 reads CASRTDSSTDTQYF. The CDR3 DNA is TGTGCCAGTAGGACGGACAGCTCAACAGATACGCAGTATTTT.

The rearrangement uses TRBV7-2 and TRBJ2-3; D possibly corresponds to TRBD2 (5 bases). V lost 5 bases to trimming and J lost 3 bases, with 18 bases between them. Germline V CDR1 and CDR2: SGHTA, FQGNSA. The CDR3 covers 16 residues. CDR3 region: CASSTRTGYRTDTQYF. In DNA form, the CDR3 reads TGTGCCAGCAGCACCAGAACGGGGTATCGTACAGATACGCAGTATTTT.

The V call is TRBV18, the J call TRBJ2-1, with 8 bases aligning to TRBD2. Unmatched junction bases numbered 17, after V lost 3 bases and J lost 4 bases. CDR1 is KGHSH and CDR2 is LQKENI in the germline V gene. The CDR3 runs to 19 residues. CDR3 sequence (DNA): TGTGCCAGCTCACCCCTTGGGACGGGAGGGCGGAGTTTGTACAATGAGCAGTTCTTC. Protein product: CASSPLGTGGRSLYNEQFF. The full variable domain, completed using reference TRBV18 and TRBJ2-1, is NAGVMQNPRHLVRRRGQEARLRCSPMKGHSHVYWYRQLPEEGLKFMVYLQKENIIDESGMPKERFSAEFPKEGPSILRIQQVVRGDSAAYFCASSPLGTGGRSLYNEQFFGPGTRLTVL.

The chain employs TRBV10-1 and TRBJ2-7, with 10 bases fitting TRBD2. CDR3 length: 15 residues. Germline lookup yields CDR1 WNHNN and CDR2 SYGVQD (reference sequence). The ends lost 0 bases at V and 4 bases at J; junction bases unmatched: 3. The CDR3 protein is CASSESFSGRYEQYF. The CDR3 DNA sequence: TGCGCCAGCAGTGAGTCGTTTAGCGGGAGGTACGAGCAGTACTTC.

This sequence joins TRBV5-6 and TRBJ1-5; TRBD1 is a possible D gene (5 bases). Deletions cut 7 bases from V and 6 bases from J, with 11 bases between. Germline CDR1 and CDR2: SGHDT and YYEEEE. The CDR3 extends over 12 amino acids. The CDR3 DNA is TGTGCCAGCTCTCGCGGGGGTCAGCCCCAGCATTTT. It is translated as CASSRGGQPQHF.

The chain is built from TRBV5-5 and TRBJ1-2; 9 bases are a match to TRBD1. Looked up from germline, CDR1 is SGHKS and CDR2 is YYEKEE (reference sequence). J was trimmed by 8 bases and V by 4 bases; bases with no gene match: 12. The CDR3 is made up of 15 amino acids. CDR3 nucleotide sequence: TGTGCCAGCAGCCCACCTCCACAGGGGGCCACAGGCTACACCTTC. Protein sequence: CASSPPPQGATGYTF.

The rearrangement joins TRBV28 to TRBJ1-4, with D perhaps matching TRBD1 (5 bases). V shed 6 bases and J shed 11 bases, with 19 bases lying between them. The CDR3 sequence is 14 residues long. Germline V gene sequence: CDR1 MDHEN, CDR2 SYDVKM. The CDR3 region has the DNA TGTGCCAGCAGCCCGGGGCCCGCAGTAGGGAAACTGTTTTTT. Protein product: CASSPGPAVGKLFF.

This chain links TRBV5-4 with TRBJ2-2; D is uncertain. CDR3 length: 15 residues. V was shortened by 8 bases and J by 3 bases, with 17 bases between the two germline ends. Germline V gene lookup returns CDR1 SGHNT and CDR2 YYREEE (reference sequence). The CDR3 region is CASSPGRADTGELFF. Written as DNA, the CDR3 is TGTGCCAGTTCCCCCGGTCGGGCCGACACCGGGGAGCTGTTTTTT.

This clone was seen only once. The chain uses TRBV5-1 and TRBJ2-5; 8 bases align to TRBD2. V lost 4 bases, J lost 4 bases, and 0 bases stayed unmatched. This CDR3 is 12 amino acids long. Germline CDR1 and CDR2: SGHRS and YFSETQ. The CDR3 protein is CASSLAGETQYF. The CDR3 nucleotides read TGCGCCAGCAGCCTAGCGGGAGAGACCCAGTACTTC.

This clone showed up just once. This chain uses TRBV6-5 with TRBJ2-5; no clear D gene. The CDR3 length is 13 residues. Trimming left V 3 bases short and J 4 bases short, with 9 bases between. Germline V gives CDR1 MNHEY, CDR2 SVGAGI. The CDR3: CASSYREGETQYF. In nucleotides, the CDR3 is TGTGCCAGCAGTTATAGGGAAGGAGAGACCCAGTACTTC.

The chain recombines TRBV5-4 with TRBJ1-2; D is perhaps TRBD1 (5 bases). This CDR3 is 14 amino acids long. V was pared by 2 bases and J by 6 bases, with 14 bases between. Germline lookup yields CDR1 SGHNT and CDR2 YYREEE (reference sequence). The CDR3: CASSLPQGEDGYTF. The CDR3 nucleotides read TGTGCCAGCAGCTTACCCCAGGGAGAGGATGGCTACACCTTC. The full variable domain, in which reference TRBV5-4 and TRBJ1-2 provide the parts outside the CDR3, is ETGVTQSPTHLIKTRGQQVTLRCSSQSGHNTVSWYQQALGQGPQFIFQYYREEENGRGNFPPRFSGLQFPNYSSELNVNALELDDSALYLCASSLPQGEDGYTFGSGTRLTVV.